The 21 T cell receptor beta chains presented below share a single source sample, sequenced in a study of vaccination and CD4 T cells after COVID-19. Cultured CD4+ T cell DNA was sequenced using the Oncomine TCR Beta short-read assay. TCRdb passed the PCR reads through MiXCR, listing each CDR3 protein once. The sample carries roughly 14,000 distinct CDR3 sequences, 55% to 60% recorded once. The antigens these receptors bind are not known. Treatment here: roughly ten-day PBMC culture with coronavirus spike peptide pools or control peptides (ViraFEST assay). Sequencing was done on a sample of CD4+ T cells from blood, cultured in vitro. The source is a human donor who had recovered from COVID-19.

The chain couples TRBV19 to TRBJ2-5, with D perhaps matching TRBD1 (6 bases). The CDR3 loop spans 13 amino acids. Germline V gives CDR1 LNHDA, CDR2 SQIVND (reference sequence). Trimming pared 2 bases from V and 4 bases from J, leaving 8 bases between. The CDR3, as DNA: TGTGCCAGTAGTATAACAGGGAGAGAGACCCAGTACTTC. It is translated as CASSITGRETQYF.

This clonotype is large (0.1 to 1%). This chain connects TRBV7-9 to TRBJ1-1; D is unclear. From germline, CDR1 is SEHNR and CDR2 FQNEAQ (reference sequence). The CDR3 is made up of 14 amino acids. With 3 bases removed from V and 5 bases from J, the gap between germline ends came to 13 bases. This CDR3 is CASSFLQSVTEAFF. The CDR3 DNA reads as TGTGCCAGCAGCTTCTTACAGAGCGTGACTGAAGCTTTCTTT.

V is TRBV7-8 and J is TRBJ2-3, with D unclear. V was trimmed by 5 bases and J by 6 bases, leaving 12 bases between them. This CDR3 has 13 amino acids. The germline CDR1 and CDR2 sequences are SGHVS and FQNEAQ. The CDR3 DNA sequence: TGTGCCAGCAGCGCCCTACATGTGGATACGCAGTATTTT. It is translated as CASSALHVDTQYF.

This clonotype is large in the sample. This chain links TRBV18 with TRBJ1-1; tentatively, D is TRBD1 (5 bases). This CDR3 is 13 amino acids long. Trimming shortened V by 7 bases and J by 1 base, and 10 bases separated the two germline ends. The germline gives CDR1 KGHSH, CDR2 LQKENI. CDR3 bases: TGTGCCAGCTTCCGACAGCGGAACACTGAAGCTTTCTTT. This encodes CASFRQRNTEAFF.

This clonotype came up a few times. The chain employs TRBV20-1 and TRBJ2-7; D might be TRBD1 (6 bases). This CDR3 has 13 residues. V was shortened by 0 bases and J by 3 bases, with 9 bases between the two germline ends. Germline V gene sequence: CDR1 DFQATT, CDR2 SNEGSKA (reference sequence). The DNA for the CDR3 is TGCAGTGCTAGAGACACACAGGGCTACGAGCAGTACTTC. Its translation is CSARDTQGYEQYF.

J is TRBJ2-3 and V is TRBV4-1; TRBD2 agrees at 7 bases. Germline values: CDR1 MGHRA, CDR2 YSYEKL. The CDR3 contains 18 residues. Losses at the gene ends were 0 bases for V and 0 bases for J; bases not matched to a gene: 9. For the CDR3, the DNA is TGCGCCAGCAGCCAAGACCGGGAGGAATTTGGGAGCACAGATACGCAGTATTTT. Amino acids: CASSQDREEFGSTDTQYF.

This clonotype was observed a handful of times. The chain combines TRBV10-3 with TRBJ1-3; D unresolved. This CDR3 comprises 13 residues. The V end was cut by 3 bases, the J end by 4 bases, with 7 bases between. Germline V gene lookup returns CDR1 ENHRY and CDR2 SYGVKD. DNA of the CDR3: TGTGCCATCAGTGAAGTAGGAGGAAACACCATATATTTT. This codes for CAISEVGGNTIYF.

The CDR3 sequence is CSGRTGGWNEQFF. Written as DNA, the CDR3 is TGCAGTGGTCGGACAGGGGGCTGGAATGAGCAGTTCTTC. J is TRBJ2-1 and V is TRBV20-1; 11 bases fit TRBD1. The CDR3 totals 13 residues. V lost 7 bases and J lost 7; bases outside the gene matches: 6. The germline CDR1 and CDR2 sequences are DFQATT and SNEGSKA (reference sequence).

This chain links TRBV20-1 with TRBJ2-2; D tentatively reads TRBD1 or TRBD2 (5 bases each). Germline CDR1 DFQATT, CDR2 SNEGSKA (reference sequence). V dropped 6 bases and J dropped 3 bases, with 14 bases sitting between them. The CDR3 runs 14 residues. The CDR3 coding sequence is TGCAGTGCAACCGGGACCGACTACACCGGGGAGCTGTTTTTT. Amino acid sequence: CSATGTDYTGELFF.

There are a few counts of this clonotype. Here the CDR3 reads CASSYLTGGGMYTEAFF. CDR3 nucleotide sequence: TGTGCCAGCAGTTACCTCACAGGGGGAGGGATGTACACTGAAGCTTTCTTT. This chain joins TRBV6-5 and TRBJ1-1; 8 nucleotides match TRBD1. Trimming removed 2 bases from V and 3 bases from J; junction bases left unmatched: 11. This CDR3 is 17 amino acids long. CDR1 MNHEY and CDR2 SVGAGI come from the germline V gene.

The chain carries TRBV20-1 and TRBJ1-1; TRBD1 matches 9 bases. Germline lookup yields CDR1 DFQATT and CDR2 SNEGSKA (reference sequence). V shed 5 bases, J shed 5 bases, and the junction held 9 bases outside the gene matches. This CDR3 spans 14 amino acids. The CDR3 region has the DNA TGCAGTGCTCCGAGGACAGGGGCGAGAACTGAAGCTTTCTTT. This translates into CSAPRTGARTEAFF.

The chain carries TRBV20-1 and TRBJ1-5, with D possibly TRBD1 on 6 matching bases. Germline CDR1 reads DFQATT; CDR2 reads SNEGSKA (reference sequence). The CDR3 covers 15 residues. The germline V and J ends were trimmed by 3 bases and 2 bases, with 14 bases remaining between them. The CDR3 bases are TGCAGTGCTAGCGCAGGGGCGCGGGGCAATCAGCCCCAGCATTTT. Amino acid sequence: CSASAGARGNQPQHF.

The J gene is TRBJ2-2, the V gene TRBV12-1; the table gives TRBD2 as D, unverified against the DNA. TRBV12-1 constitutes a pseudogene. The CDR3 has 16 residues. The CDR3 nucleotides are TGTGCCAGCAGCTTTCCTAGCGGGAGGGGCACCGGGGAGCTGTTTTTT. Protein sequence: CASSFPSGRGTGELFF.

The CDR3 loop is CASSLDLRAYEQYF. CDR3 coding DNA: TGTGCCAGCAGCTTAGATCTTAGGGCATACGAGCAGTACTTC. V is TRBV11-2 and J is TRBJ2-7; D remains unclear. This CDR3 is 14 amino acids long. Germline CDR1 is SGHAT and CDR2 is FQNNGV. Trimming cost V 0 bases and J 4 bases, with 10 bases left between them.

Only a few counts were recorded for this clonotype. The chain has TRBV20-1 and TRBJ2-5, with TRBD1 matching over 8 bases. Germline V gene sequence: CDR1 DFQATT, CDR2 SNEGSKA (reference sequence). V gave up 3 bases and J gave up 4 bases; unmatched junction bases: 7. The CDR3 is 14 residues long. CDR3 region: CSASQGAALETQYF. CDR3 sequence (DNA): TGCAGTGCTAGCCAGGGGGCCGCCTTAGAGACCCAGTACTTC.

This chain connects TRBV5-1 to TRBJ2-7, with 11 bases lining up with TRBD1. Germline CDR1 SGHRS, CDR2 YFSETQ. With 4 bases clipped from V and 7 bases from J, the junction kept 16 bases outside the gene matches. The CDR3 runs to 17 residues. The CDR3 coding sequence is TGCGCCAGCAGCCCCTTGCCATTGGGGACAGGGGGGAGGGAGCAGTACTTC. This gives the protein CASSPLPLGTGGREQYF.

The CDR3: CATSATSVGHEQYF. As DNA, the CDR3 is TGTGCCACCAGCGCGACTAGCGTCGGCCACGAGCAGTACTTC. The rearrangement links TRBV15 to TRBJ2-7; 8 nucleotides line up with TRBD2. The CDR3 runs 14 residues. The germline V gene encodes CDR1 LNHNV and CDR2 YYDKDF (reference sequence). J lost 5 bases, V lost 5 bases, and 8 bases had no gene match. Complete variable domain (other parts from reference TRBV15 and TRBJ2-7): DAMVIQNPRYQVTQFGKPVTLSCSQTLNHNVMYWYQQKSSQAPKLLFHYYDKDFNNEADTPDNFQSRRPNTSFCFLDIRSPGLGDTAMYLCATSATSVGHEQYFGPGTRLTVT.

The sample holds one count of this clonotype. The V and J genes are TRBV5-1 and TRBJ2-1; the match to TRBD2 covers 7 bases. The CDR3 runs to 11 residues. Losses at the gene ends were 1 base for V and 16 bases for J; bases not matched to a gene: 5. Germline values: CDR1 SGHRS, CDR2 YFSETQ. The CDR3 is CASSLSGNLFF. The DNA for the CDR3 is TGCGCCAGCAGCTTGAGCGGGAACCTTTTCTTC.

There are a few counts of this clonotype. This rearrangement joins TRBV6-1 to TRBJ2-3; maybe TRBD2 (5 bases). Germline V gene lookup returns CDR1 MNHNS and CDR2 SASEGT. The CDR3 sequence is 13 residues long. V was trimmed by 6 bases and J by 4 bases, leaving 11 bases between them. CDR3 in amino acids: CASRGGPSDTQYF. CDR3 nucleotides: TGTGCCAGCAGAGGAGGTCCGTCAGATACGCAGTATTTT.

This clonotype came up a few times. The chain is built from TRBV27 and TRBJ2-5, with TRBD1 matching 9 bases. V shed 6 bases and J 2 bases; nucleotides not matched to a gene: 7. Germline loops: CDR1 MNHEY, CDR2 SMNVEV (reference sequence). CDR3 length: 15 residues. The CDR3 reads CASRDTDRGQETQYF. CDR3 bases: TGTGCCAGCAGGGACACAGACAGGGGGCAAGAGACCCAGTACTTC.

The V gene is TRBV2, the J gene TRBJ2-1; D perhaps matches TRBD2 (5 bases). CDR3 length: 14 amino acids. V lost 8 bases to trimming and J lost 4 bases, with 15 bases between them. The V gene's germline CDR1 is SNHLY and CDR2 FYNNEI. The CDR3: CASEMERGYNEQFF. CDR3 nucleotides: TGTGCCAGCGAGATGGAACGAGGGTACAATGAGCAGTTCTTC.